The clone carrying this TCR beta chain was counted a single time. Its antigen remains unidentified. These data belong to a study of cytomegalovirus exposure and HLA in healthy donors. Overall study context: In a later analysis, it was reported that the 120 validation repertoires had been produced on the same platform as the 500 to 750 repertoires belonging to the first cohort. Findings of the study overall: The classifier was said to identify cytomegalovirus status with high specificity and sensitivity. Among TCR sequences, most were rare, though some public TCRs appeared in many donors.

Using immunoSEQ multiplex PCR, the repertoire was profiled, and TCRdb retains in-frame clones only, with some absent. This repertoire shows over 150,000 clones, about 85% found once; its top ten account for 15% to 20%. There are 16 residues in the CDR3. The V gene end was trimmed by 5 bases and the J gene end by 3 bases; junction bases not matched to a gene: 11. The germline V gene has CDR1 SGHNT and CDR2 YENEEA. The chain uses TRBV11-3 and TRBJ2-7, with 9 bases aligning to TRBD2. The clonotype comes from a man between 18 and 29 years old in good health and CMV-seropositive. Material: PBMCs. The CDR3 DNA is TGTGCCAGCAGCCGCGGGAGGGTTAGGACTGGCTACGAGCAGTACTTC. Protein: CASSRGRVRTGYEQYF.